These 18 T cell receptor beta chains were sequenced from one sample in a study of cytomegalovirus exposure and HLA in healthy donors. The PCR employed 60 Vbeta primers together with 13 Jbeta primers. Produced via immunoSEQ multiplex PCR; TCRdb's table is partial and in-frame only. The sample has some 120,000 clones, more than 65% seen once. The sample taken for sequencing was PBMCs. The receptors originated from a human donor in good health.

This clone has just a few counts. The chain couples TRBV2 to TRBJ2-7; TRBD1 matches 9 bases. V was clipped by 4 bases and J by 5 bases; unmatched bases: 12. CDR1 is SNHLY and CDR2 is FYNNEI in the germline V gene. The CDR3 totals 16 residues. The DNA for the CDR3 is TGTGCCAGCAGTGCACAGGGGGCCCCAACGGGGAACGAGCAGTACTTC. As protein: CASSAQGAPTGNEQYF. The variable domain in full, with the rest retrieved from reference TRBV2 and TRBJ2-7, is EPEVTQTPSHQVTQMGQEVILRCVPISNHLYFYWYRQILGQKVEFLVSFYNNEISEKSEIFDDQFSVERPDGSNFTLKIRSTKLEDSAMYFCASSAQGAPTGNEQYFGPGTRLTVT.

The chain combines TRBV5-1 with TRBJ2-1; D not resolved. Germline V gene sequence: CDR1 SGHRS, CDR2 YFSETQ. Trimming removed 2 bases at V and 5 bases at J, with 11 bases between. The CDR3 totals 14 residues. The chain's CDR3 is CASSLTTVHNEQFF. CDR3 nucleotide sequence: TGCGCCAGCAGCTTAACTACCGTCCACAATGAGCAGTTCTTC.

The CDR3 reads CASSLDPGNYEQYF. CDR3 nucleotides: TGTGCCAGCAGCTTAGACCCAGGGAACTACGAGCAGTACTTC. The chain joins TRBV11-3 to TRBJ2-7, with a weak D call TRBD1 (5 bases). Deletions cut 0 bases from V and 3 bases from J, with 9 bases between. The CDR3 totals 14 residues. The germline CDR1 and CDR2 sequences are SGHNT and YENEEA.

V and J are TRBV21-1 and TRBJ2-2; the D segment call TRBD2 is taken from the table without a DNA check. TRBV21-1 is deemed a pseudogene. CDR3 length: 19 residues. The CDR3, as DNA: TGTGCCAGCAGCAAACACATCCCGGGTCCCCAATCGAACACCGGGGAGCTGTTTTTT. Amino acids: CASSKHIPGPQSNTGELFF.

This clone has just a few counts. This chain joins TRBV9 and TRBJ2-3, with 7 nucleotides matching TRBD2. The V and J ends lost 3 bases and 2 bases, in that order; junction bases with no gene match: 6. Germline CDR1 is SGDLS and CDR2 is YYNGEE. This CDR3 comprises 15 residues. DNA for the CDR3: TGTGCCAGCAGCGACCCGGGACTACCCACAGATACGCAGTATTTT. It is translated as CASSDPGLPTDTQYF.

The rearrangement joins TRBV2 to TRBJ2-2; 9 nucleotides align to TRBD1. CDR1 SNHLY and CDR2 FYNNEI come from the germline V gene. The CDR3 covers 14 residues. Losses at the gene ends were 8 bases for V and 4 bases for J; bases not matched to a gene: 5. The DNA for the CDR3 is TGTGCCAGCCGACAGGGGGTGCCCACCGGGGAGCTGTTTTTT. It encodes CASRQGVPTGELFF.

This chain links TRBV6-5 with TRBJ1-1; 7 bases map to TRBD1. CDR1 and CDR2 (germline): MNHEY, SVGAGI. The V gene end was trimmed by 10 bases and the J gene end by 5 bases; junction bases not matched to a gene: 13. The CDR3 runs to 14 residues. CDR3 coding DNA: TGTGCCACAGCGTCGGACAGGCTTAAGACTGAAGCTTTCTTT. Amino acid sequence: CATASDRLKTEAFF.

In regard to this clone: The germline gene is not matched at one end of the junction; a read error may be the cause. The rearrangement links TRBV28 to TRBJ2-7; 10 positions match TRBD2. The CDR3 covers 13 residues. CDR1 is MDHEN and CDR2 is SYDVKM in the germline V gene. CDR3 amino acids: CASSLGTSETGDF. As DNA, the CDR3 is TGTGCCAGCAGTTTGGGGACTAGCGAAACTGGGGACTTC.

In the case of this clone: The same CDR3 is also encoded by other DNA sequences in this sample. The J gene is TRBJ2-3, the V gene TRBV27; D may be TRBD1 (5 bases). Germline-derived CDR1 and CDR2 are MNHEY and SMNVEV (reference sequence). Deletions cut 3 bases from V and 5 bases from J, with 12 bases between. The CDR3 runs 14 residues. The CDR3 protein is CASSFQLGVDTQYF. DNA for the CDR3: TGTGCCAGCAGTTTTCAATTAGGGGTAGATACGCAGTATTTT.

The CDR3, as DNA: TGTGCCAGCAGTGAGCATGACAGGGCCTATGGCTACACCTTC. Translating gives CASSEHDRAYGYTF. This chain uses TRBV2 with TRBJ1-2, with 7 bases lining up with TRBD1. CDR1 and CDR2 (germline): SNHLY, FYNNEI. Unmatched junction bases numbered 5, after V lost 3 bases and J lost 4 bases. The CDR3 runs 14 residues.

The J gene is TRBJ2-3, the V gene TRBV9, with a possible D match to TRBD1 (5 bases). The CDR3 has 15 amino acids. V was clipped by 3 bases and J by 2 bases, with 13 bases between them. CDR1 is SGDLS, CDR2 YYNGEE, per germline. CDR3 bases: TGTGCCAGCAGCGGTGACAGCTATGCCACAGATACGCAGTATTTT. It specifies CASSGDSYATDTQYF.

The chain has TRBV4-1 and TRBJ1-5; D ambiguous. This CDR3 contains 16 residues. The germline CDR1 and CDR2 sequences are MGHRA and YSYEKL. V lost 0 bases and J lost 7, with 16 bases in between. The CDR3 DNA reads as TGCGCCAGCAGCCAAGAAGGGAGGAGCCGTTGGCAGCCCCAGCATTTT. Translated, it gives CASSQEGRSRWQPQHF.

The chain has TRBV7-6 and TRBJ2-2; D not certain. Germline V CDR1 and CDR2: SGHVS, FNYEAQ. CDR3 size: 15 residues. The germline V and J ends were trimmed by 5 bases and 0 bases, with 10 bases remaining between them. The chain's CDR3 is CASSQTGSNTGELFF. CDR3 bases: TGTGCCAGCAGCCAGACTGGTTCGAACACCGGGGAGCTGTTTTTT.

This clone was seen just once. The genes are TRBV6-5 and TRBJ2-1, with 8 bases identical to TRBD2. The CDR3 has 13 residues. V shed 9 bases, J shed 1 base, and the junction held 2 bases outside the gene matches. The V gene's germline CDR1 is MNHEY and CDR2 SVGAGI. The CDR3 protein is CASSGISYNEQFF. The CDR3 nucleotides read TGTGCCAGTAGCGGGATTTCCTACAATGAGCAGTTCTTC.

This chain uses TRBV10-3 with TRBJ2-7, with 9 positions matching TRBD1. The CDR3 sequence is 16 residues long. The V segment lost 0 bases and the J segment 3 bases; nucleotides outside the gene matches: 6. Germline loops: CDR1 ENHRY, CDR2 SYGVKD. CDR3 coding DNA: TGTGCCATCAGTGAGTCGTCCGGGACAGGGTACTACGAGCAGTACTTC. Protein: CAISESSGTGYYEQYF.

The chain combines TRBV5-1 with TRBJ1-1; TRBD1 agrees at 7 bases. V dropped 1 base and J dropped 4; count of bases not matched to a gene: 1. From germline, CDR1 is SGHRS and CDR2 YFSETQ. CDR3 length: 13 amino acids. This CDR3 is CASSLTGATEAFF. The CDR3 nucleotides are TGCGCCAGCAGCTTGACAGGGGCCACTGAAGCTTTCTTT. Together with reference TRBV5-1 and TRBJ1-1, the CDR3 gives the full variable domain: KAGVTQTPRYLIKTRGQQVTLSCSPISGHRSVSWYQQTPGQGLQFLFEYFSETQRNKGNFPGRFSGRQFSNSRSEMNVSTLELGDSALYLCASSLTGATEAFFGQGTRLTVV.

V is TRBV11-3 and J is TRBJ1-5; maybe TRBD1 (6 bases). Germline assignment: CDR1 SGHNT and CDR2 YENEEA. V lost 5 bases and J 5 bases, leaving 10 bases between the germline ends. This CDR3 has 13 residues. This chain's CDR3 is CASSANRDQPQHF. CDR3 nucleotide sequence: TGTGCCAGCAGCGCGAACAGGGATCAGCCCCAGCATTTT.

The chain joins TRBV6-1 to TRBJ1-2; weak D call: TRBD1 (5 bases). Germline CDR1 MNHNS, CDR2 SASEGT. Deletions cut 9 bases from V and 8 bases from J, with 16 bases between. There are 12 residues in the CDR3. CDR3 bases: TGTGCCAGTCTGCGCGGGGGGAGCGGCTACACCTTC. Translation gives CASLRGGSGYTF.